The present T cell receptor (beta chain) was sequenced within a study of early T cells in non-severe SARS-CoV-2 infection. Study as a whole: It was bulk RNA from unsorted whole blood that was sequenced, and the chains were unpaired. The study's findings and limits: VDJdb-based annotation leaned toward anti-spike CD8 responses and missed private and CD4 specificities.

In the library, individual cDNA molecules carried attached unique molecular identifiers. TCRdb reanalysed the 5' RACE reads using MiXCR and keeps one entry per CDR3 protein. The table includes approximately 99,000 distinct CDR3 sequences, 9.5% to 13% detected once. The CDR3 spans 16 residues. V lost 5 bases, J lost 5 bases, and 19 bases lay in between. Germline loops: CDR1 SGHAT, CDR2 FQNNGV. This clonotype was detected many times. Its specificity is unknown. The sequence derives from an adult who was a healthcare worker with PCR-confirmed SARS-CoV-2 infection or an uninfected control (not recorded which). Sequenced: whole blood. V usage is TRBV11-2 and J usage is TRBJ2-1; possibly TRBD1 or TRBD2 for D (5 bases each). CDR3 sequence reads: CASSPTGPWGNNEQFF. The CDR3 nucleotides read TGTGCCAGCAGCCCGACGGGACCCTGGGGGAACAATGAGCAGTTCTTC.